Given below is one TCR beta chain in context. No cognate antigen has been identified for it. The library was generated by the immunoSEQ multiplex PCR assay. For the multiplex PCR, a mixture combining 60 forward primers for TCR Vbeta segments and 13 reverse primers for TCR Jbeta segments was used. The CDR3 region of rearranged TCR beta genes was amplified from genomic DNA with a multiplex PCR assay. On the Illumina HiSeq System, the amplified TCR beta libraries were sequenced as 87-base-pair reads. On the authors' methods: In a later analysis, roughly 80 million unique TCR beta chains were counted across the approximately 640 repertoires, and about 9.9 million of these chains were shared by at least two donors. A nearest-neighbor algorithm error-corrected the raw reads and collapsed the reads into unique sequences, merging closely related sequences to remove PCR and sequencing errors. V, D and J gene segments were assigned by aligning CDR3 sequences to IMGT reference sequences. For a sequence to be retained, a match of at least six nucleotides to both a V gene segment and a J gene segment was required. Rearrangements were called productive when the CDR3 lacked stop codons and stayed in frame with V and J; all others were non-productive. CDR3 was defined according to IMGT convention as the region running from the second conserved V-encoded cysteine to the conserved J-encoded phenylalanine. In an earlier analysis of more than 550 of the donors, sequences lacking an unambiguous match to a single V gene segment were excluded. An earlier analysis of approximately 590 of the donors called V segments functional above 56.7% productive rearrangements and segregating when the between-donor standard deviation exceeded 5%. A statistical classification framework was built for diagnosing cytomegalovirus status from the catalog of TCR beta chain sequences. In a later analysis, V and J genes were assigned by comparing TCR nucleotide sequences against IMGT/GENE-DB human TR gene sequences. A later analysis assigned CDR3 sequences and most-parsimonious VDJ recombination scenarios with the TCRdist pipeline. In a later analysis, every TCR beta chain was defined by the combination of its CDR3 amino acid sequence and its V-gene family, and reads without a unique V-gene family were dropped. In a later analysis, 500 to 700 highly shared, low-generation-probability nucleotide sequences were removed to address suspected cross-contamination and a sequencing artifact. For each public chain, a later analysis derived a clonal expansion index from normalized ranks of inferred template counts within each repertoire. In a later analysis, generation probabilities were computed with a VDJ recombination model fitted to out-of-frame rearrangements, and the resulting probabilities were checked against IGoR. Hypergeometric tests were used in a later analysis to score TCR-TCR, TCR-HLA and TCR-CMV co-occurrence, with a repertoire-size bias correction applied to the TCR pairs. In a later analysis, false discovery rates were estimated by permuting HLA or CMV assignments 20 times. In a later analysis, co-occurring TCRs were grouped using DBSCAN, and TCRdist sequence similarity was added for clustering within HLA-allele-positive subsets. Repertoires with fewer than 30,000 or more than 120,000 public chains, plus five repertoires with anomalous nucleotide sharing, were excluded from co-occurrence clustering. TCRdb limited this immuneACCESS table to in-frame rearrangements with V and J called. A share of clones is missing; checked studies link under half to unresolved V genes, and the rest is unexplained. That table supplies the V and J calls and clone size; D and trimming were determined from the DNA. This sample's clone table shows roughly 35,000 clones. The ten largest clones capture under 2% of the sample.

From the cysteine up to the phenylalanine, the CDR3 has a length of 19 residues. Solely the CDR3 DNA is kept, with 57 bases framed from the first base. Clipping removes 3 bases from V and 7 bases from J, with 21 as the unmatched junction base count. Based on the germline V gene (reference sequence), the CDR1 and CDR2 sequences are SGHKS and YYEKEE. The cohort was made up of under 800 healthy bone marrow donors. At the time of sampling, every cohort member was nominally healthy, though immune exposures that went unrecorded were likely present. The donor was CMV seropositive and was included in the group of some 290 seropositive cohort members. A peripheral blood sample was collected from each donor, and TCR beta sequencing was performed on peripheral blood mononuclear cells. Genomic DNA was extracted from the blood cell samples with the Qiagen DNeasy Blood Extraction Kit. This entry belongs to a study of cytomegalovirus exposure and HLA in healthy donors (dated by TCRdb to between 2016 and 2019). With regard to the full study: According to an earlier analysis of a few hundred of the donors, about 190 million T cells yielded 117 million unique TCR beta sequences and around 300 Gb of sequence data. Roughly 300 gigabases of sequencing data and around 85 million unique TCR sequences made up an early release that covered fewer than 650 HLA-typed donors. Of the roughly 390 genotyped donors, roughly 80% fell in the genetic ancestry cluster associated with self-reported Caucasian donors. The study was designed to test whether signatures of past pathogen exposure could be identified by cataloging public T cell receptors. The T cell repertoires of some 670 subjects were profiled by immunosequencing and related to cytomegalovirus serostatus. Along with the roughly 710-subject first cohort, a separate validation cohort of over a hundred different subjects was used. To predict cytomegalovirus infection status, the study combined high-throughput TCR immunosequencing, statistical association of individual TCRs with disease status, and machine learning. In a later analysis, previously published TCR beta repertoires from 600 to 850 donors were re-analyzed and high-resolution HLA genotyping was added so that TCR occurrence patterns could be studied. Rather than drawing on any new phenotypic data, the later analysis identified candidate immune exposures from TCR beta sequences and the way those sequences occurred across donors. To decide whether each TCR beta V gene segment behaved as functional or pseudogenic, an earlier analysis of some 600 of the donors relied on high-throughput TCR beta sequencing. Donor age, sex, ethnicity and CMV serostatus were compiled alongside the repertoire data. Genome-wide SNP genotypes for about 60% of the roughly 670 donors were used in a later genetic analysis, which treated that subset as a discovery cohort. Every repertoire in the discovery cohort had been generated on one and the same sequencing platform. HLA typing covered class I and class II loci at four-digit resolution. Typing coverage varied by locus: roughly 620-630 donors for A, B, C, DRB1 and DQB1; roughly 510 for DQA1; over 600 for DPA1; around 490 for DPB1. Because of strong linkage in the cohort, roughly 5 DR-DQ haplotypes were treated as single units for association and clustering. On average, around 230,000 unique TCR beta nucleotide sequences were sequenced per donor among some 420 genotyped donors of the cohort, with roughly 18% of those sequences being non-productive. Overall results and qualifications from the work: A later analysis associated about 17,000 TCR beta sequences with specific HLA alleles at a false discovery rate of 0.05. Only TCR beta chains were sequenced in this cohort, and the absence of alpha or paired-chain data limited detectable features. In a later analysis, the rate of TCR association differed among HLA loci, with DRB1 alleles having the most associated TCRs and HLA-C alleles having the fewest. According to a later analysis, parvovirus B19, influenza, CMV and Epstein-Barr virus appeared linked to several top co-occurrence clusters. Because HLA typing was unavailable for some donors at each locus, only the typed subset was used in association tests. In a later genetic analysis, a missense DCLRE1C variant was associated with V-gene and J-gene trimming of TCR beta chains, and the association was replicated in an independent cohort. Broadly in line with IMGT annotations, most TCR beta V segments showed up in productive rearrangements about 87% or about 30% of the time in an earlier analysis of roughly 590 of the donors. The 87-base-pair reads could not distinguish some IMGT-functional V segments, including TRBV6-2 and TRBV6-3, so those segments were excluded. While some public TCRs were present in many individuals, most TCR sequences turned up only very rarely across donors. A later analysis found that most CMV-associated TCR beta chains appeared HLA-restricted, with HLA associations seemingly driven largely by CMV exposure. The authors suggested that the approach could potentially be generalized to other disease states and immunological phenotypes. The sequencing pipeline was judged likely to have produced a cluster of highly shared sequence variants as a technical artifact. A later genetic analysis reported fewer N-insertions in productive TCRs among donors in an Asian-associated ancestry cluster than the approximately 700-donor mean. Around 16 rarely observed V segments, including chromosome 9 orphons, were excluded from the earlier analysis of several hundred of the donors because counts were too low. A further reported finding was that TCR beta sequences accurately predicted the HLA-A and HLA-B alleles for most subjects in the first cohort. When HLA alleles, especially DR and DQ, strongly co-occurred, attributing TCR associations to individual alleles was difficult. A few of the identified cytomegalovirus-associated TCR beta chains were confirmed in vitro to be specific for cytomegalovirus antigens. Linkage disequilibrium might explain the correlated functional status among segregating V segments, but an unknown experimental factor could not be ruled out. In a later analysis, HLA-associated TCR beta chains showed more clonal expansion and lower generation probabilities than non-associated chains that were equally common. In both the original and validation cohorts, the classifier was reported to diagnose cytomegalovirus status with high specificity and sensitivity. CMV serostatus was the only immune exposure information available for the cohort. Sequencing depth was assumed to be roughly uniform across donors in the presence/absence analyses, though that assumption may not hold. The study gave a list of under 200 TCR beta chains associated with cytomegalovirus.

The sample taken for sequencing was PBMCs. The TCR comes from a woman aged 40 to 49 in good health and CMV-seropositive. The chain couples TRBV5-5 to TRBJ2-2, with 7 central nucleotides matching TRBD1. The nucleotide sequence is given as TGTGCCAGCAGCTCCTACCCAATGAAGACAGGGTTTCTGAGCGGGGAGCTGTTTTTT. Translation gives CASSSYPMKTGFLSGELFF.